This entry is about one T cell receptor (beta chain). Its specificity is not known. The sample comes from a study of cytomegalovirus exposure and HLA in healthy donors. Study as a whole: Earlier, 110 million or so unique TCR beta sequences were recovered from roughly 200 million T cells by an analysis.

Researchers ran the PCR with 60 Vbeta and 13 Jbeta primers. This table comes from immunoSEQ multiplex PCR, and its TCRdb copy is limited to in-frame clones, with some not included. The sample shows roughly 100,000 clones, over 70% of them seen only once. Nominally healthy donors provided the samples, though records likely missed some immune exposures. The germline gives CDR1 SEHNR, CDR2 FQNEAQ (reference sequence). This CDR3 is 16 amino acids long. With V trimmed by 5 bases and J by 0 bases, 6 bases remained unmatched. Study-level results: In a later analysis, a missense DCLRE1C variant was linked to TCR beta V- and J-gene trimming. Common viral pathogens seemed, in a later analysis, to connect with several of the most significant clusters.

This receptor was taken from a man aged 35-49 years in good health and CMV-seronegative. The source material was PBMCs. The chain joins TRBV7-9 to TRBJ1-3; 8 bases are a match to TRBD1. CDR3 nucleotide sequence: TGTGCCAGCAGCCCCGGACAGGGTACCTCTGGAAACACCATATATTTT. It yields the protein CASSPGQGTSGNTIYF. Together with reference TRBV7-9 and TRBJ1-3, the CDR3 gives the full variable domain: DTGVSQNPRHKITKRGQNVTFRCDPISEHNRLYWYRQTLGQGPEFLTYFQNEAQLEKSRLLSDRFSAERPKGSFSTLEIQRTEQGDSAMYLCASSPGQGTSGNTIYFGEGSWLTVV.